Following are 15 T cell receptor beta chains from one sample sequenced in a study of blood T cell repertoires in COVID-19. Profiled with immunoSEQ multiplex PCR; TCRdb holds only in-frame clones, not every one. Of around 220,000 clones in the sample, around 80% were seen once. Sequencing used peripheral blood. Receptors were obtained from a woman in her thirties or forties with active or convalescent COVID-19.

The gene calls are TRBV28 and TRBJ1-2; 7 bases map to TRBD1. The CDR3 is made up of 16 amino acids. V shed 8 bases and J 5 bases; nucleotides not matched to a gene: 17. Germline CDR1 is MDHEN and CDR2 is SYDVKM. The CDR3 DNA sequence: TGTGCCAGCTTTTCGGGACAGATGGGTTGGGGATATGGCTACACCTTC. Translation: CASFSGQMGWGYGYTF.

The rearrangement links TRBV27 to TRBJ2-2, with 8 positions matching TRBD1. Germline assignment: CDR1 MNHEY and CDR2 SMNVEV (reference sequence). V was pared by 2 bases and J by 8 bases, with 7 bases of the junction left unmatched. The CDR3 is 15 residues long. CDR3 bases: TGTGCCAGCAGTTTAAGTCAGGGGGCTCGGGGGGAGCTGTTTTTT. Residues: CASSLSQGARGELFF.

The genes are TRBV15 and TRBJ1-2, with D perhaps matching TRBD1 (6 bases). V was shortened by 0 bases and J by 8 bases, with 19 bases between the two germline ends. Germline loops: CDR1 LNHNV, CDR2 YYDKDF (reference sequence). This CDR3 has 16 amino acids. The CDR3 is CATSRDPPPGALGYTF. The CDR3 bases are TGTGCCACCAGCAGAGACCCCCCCCCAGGGGCCTTAGGCTACACCTTC.

The chain uses TRBV30 and TRBJ2-1; 9 bases map to TRBD2. CDR1 and CDR2 (germline): GTSNPN, SVGIG (reference sequence). J lost 4 bases, V lost 0 bases, and 7 bases had no gene match. CDR3 length: 16 amino acids. CDR3 bases: TGTGCCTGGAGTGTACTATTGCTAGCGGGGTACAATGAGCAGTTCTTC. Translating gives CAWSVLLLAGYNEQFF.

This chain uses TRBV29-1 with TRBJ1-1; D might be TRBD1 (5 bases). V was trimmed by 5 bases and J by 0 bases, leaving 10 bases between them. There are 13 residues in the CDR3. Germline CDR1 and CDR2: SQVTM and ANQGSEA. CDR3 sequence: CSVSDTVNTEAFF. The CDR3 region has the DNA TGCAGCGTTTCGGACACGGTGAACACTGAAGCTTTCTTT.

The rearrangement links TRBV11-2 to TRBJ1-1; TRBD1 matches 10 bases. Trimming at V came to 7 bases and at J to 4 bases, leaving 15 bases not matched to a gene. The CDR3 contains 17 residues. CDR1 and CDR2 (germline): SGHAT, FQNNGV. The CDR3 here is CASTRGQGPRGSTEAFF. CDR3 nucleotides: TGTGCCAGCACTAGGGGACAGGGGCCGCGGGGGTCCACTGAAGCTTTCTTT.

V usage is TRBV5-1 and J usage is TRBJ1-4, with 7 nucleotides matching TRBD1. This CDR3 is 15 amino acids long. The germline CDR1 and CDR2 sequences are SGHRS and YFSETQ. V lost 4 bases, J lost 2 bases, and 5 bases stayed unmatched. CDR3 sequence (DNA): TGCGCCAGCAGCCCTACAGGGGCCACTAATGAAAAACTGTTTTTT. Amino acids: CASSPTGATNEKLFF.

This rearrangement joins TRBV11-1 to TRBJ2-1, with TRBD1 as a possible D gene (5 bases). The V gene's germline CDR1 is SGHAT and CDR2 FQDESV (reference sequence). Trimming cost V 5 bases and J 3 bases, with 14 bases left between them. The CDR3 sequence is 15 residues long. The CDR3 DNA reads as TGTGCCAGCAGCCCCCCGGCTACAGGCTACAATGAGCAGTTCTTC. It is translated as CASSPPATGYNEQFF.

This clone has just a few counts. CDR3 protein: CAWSVRLAGDTGELFF. As DNA, the CDR3 is TGTGCCTGGAGTGTACGCCTAGCGGGAGACACCGGGGAGCTGTTTTTT. The chain uses TRBV30 and TRBJ2-2; 10 positions agree with TRBD2. The V gene end was trimmed by 0 bases and the J gene end by 3 bases; junction bases not matched to a gene: 4. The CDR3 spans 16 residues. Germline lookup yields CDR1 GTSNPN and CDR2 SVGIG (reference sequence).

This clone was counted a few times. This chain connects TRBV5-4 to TRBJ1-2, with 8 bases matching TRBD1. Trimming cost V 4 bases and J 0 bases; bases outside gene matches: 2. The CDR3 length is 14 residues. Germline V CDR1 and CDR2: SGHNT, YYREEE (reference sequence). The chain's CDR3 is CASSDRGPNYGYTF. CDR3 in DNA: TGTGCCAGCAGCGACAGGGGTCCTAACTATGGCTACACCTTC.

The V call is TRBV30, the J call TRBJ1-4; TRBD1 aligns across 8 bases. CDR3 length: 17 residues. V lost 2 bases, J lost 3 bases, and 11 bases stayed unmatched. Germline lookup yields CDR1 GTSNPN and CDR2 SVGIG (reference sequence). In DNA form, the CDR3 reads TGTGCCTGGAGTAGACTCAGGGGGCGCATCTCTAATGAAAAACTGTTTTTT. Amino acids: CAWSRLRGRISNEKLFF.

The rearrangement uses TRBV6-5 and TRBJ1-5; perhaps TRBD1 as D (5 bases). Looked up from germline, CDR1 is MNHEY and CDR2 is SVGAGI. Trimming stripped 7 bases from V and 7 bases from J, with 11 bases between. CDR3 size: 12 residues. The CDR3 coding sequence is TGTGCCAGCATGCCGGGGGTCCAGCCCCAGCATTTT. Amino acid sequence: CASMPGVQPQHF.

CDR3 DNA: TGTGCCATCACGGGTTCGACCACTGGTTCACCCCTCCACTTT. It specifies CAITGSTTGSPLHF. The V and J genes are TRBV10-3 and TRBJ1-6; no clear D. Germline CDR1 and CDR2: ENHRY and SYGVKD. CDR3 length: 14 residues. The V gene lost 7 bases and the J gene lost 9 bases, with 16 bases spanning the gap.

The chain links TRBV3-1 (or the pseudogene TRBV3-2) to TRBJ2-1, with 11 bases aligning to TRBD2. This CDR3 spans 13 amino acids. V gave up 6 bases and J gave up 10 bases; unmatched junction bases: 5. The V gene's germline CDR1 is LGHDT and CDR2 YNNKEL (reference sequence). CDR3 loop: CASSSGGAGEQFF. Here the CDR3 DNA reads TGTGCCAGCAGTAGCGGGGGGGCAGGAGAGCAGTTCTTC.

This chain links TRBV6-5 with TRBJ1-1; 8 bases agree with TRBD1. CDR3 size: 15 residues. After removal of 6 bases from V and 5 bases from J, the junction contained 11 bases not matched to a gene. Germline CDR1 MNHEY, CDR2 SVGAGI. The CDR3 here is CASSHTRGLGTEAFF. In nucleotides, the CDR3 is TGTGCCAGCAGCCATACCAGGGGGCTAGGTACTGAAGCTTTCTTT.